Presented here are 24 T cell receptor beta chains from one specimen sequenced in a study of neurological immune-mediated disorders. TCRdb independently ran MiXCR on the 5' RACE reads; one entry per CDR3 protein. The sample consists of more than 75,000 distinct CDR3 sequences, about 4.3% of them appearing once. Time point reported: longitudinal time-point 3. Material: PBMCs. These receptors were collected from a woman aged 60-75 years with multiple sclerosis.

This clonotype showed up many times. This sequence joins TRBV5-1 and TRBJ1-2, with D perhaps TRBD1 (5 bases). Germline-derived CDR1 and CDR2 are SGHRS and YFSETQ. V dropped 1 base and J dropped 6 bases, with 10 bases sitting between them. This CDR3 has 13 amino acids. The CDR3 spells CASSLYTGDGYTF. The CDR3, as DNA: TGCGCCAGCAGCTTGTACACAGGCGATGGCTACACCTTC.

This clonotype was detected many times. The chain recombines TRBV3-1 with TRBJ2-1; 7 nucleotides line up with TRBD1. Trimming at V came to 4 bases and at J to 9 bases, leaving 0 bases not matched to a gene. The CDR3 totals 11 residues. The V gene's germline CDR1 is LGHDT and CDR2 YNNKEL (reference sequence). The CDR3 here is CASSPGGEQFF. The CDR3 DNA sequence: TGTGCCAGCAGCCCAGGGGGTGAGCAGTTCTTC.

This clonotype has a count of ten or more. J is TRBJ1-1 and V is TRBV3-1, with D hard to call. Trimming removed 0 bases at V and 1 base at J, with 6 bases between. From germline, CDR1 is LGHDT and CDR2 YNNKEL (reference sequence). CDR3 length equals 14 residues. The CDR3 here is CASSQDGRNTEAFF. The CDR3 nucleotides are TGTGCCAGCAGCCAAGATGGCCGGAACACTGAAGCTTTCTTT.

This clonotype has at least ten counts. The chain joins TRBV20-1 to TRBJ2-5, with 8 bases lining up with TRBD2. Germline V CDR1 and CDR2: DFQATT, SNEGSKA (reference sequence). V lost 0 bases and J lost 0; bases outside the gene matches: 6. The CDR3 is 16 residues long. The CDR3 DNA reads TGCAGTGCTAGAGATTTTCGCGGGGGGAACCAAGAGACCCAGTACTTC. As protein: CSARDFRGGNQETQYF.

This clonotype was picked up many times. The chain is built from TRBV7-9 and TRBJ1-1; D is unclear. In germline, CDR1 is SEHNR, CDR2 FQNEAQ (reference sequence). The CDR3 has 14 amino acids. Trimming shortened V by 0 bases and J by 1 base, and 6 bases separated the two germline ends. The CDR3 region has the DNA TGTGCCAGCAGCTTAGCCCGGGGGAACACTGAAGCTTTCTTT. Translation gives CASSLARGNTEAFF.

This clonotype appeared many times. The chain links TRBV28 to TRBJ2-7; D is undetermined. The V gene's germline CDR1 is MDHEN and CDR2 SYDVKM. Trimming stripped 3 bases from V and 7 bases from J, with 10 bases between. This CDR3 is 12 amino acids long. DNA for the CDR3: TGTGCCAGCAGTTTGAGGTCGTCGGAGCAGTACTTC. Residues: CASSLRSSEQYF.

This clonotype was observed many times. The chain uses TRBV6-5 and TRBJ1-2, with D unclear. This CDR3 is 15 amino acids long. Germline-derived CDR1 and CDR2 are MNHEY and SVGAGI. V dropped 0 bases and J dropped 7 bases, with 15 bases sitting between them. CDR3 residues: CASSYSISQDVGYTF. CDR3 coding DNA: TGTGCCAGCAGTTACTCGATATCCCAGGATGTTGGCTACACCTTC.

This clonotype has ten or more counts. The CDR3 spells CASSSPGVLYNEQFF. CDR3 DNA sequence: TGCGCCAGCAGCTCCCCAGGGGTCCTCTACAATGAGCAGTTCTTC. J is TRBJ2-1 and V is TRBV4-1; D perhaps matches TRBD1 (6 bases). Between the trimmed V and J ends, which lost 5 bases and 3 bases, there was a span of 14 bases. The CDR3 is 15 amino acids. Per the germline V gene, CDR1 is MGHRA and CDR2 is YSYEKL.

This clonotype was seen at least ten times. The rearrangement joins TRBV5-1 to TRBJ2-5; TRBD1 matches at 8 bases. The CDR3 extends over 15 amino acids. V was clipped by 4 bases and J by 3 bases; unmatched bases: 8. Per the germline V gene, CDR1 is SGHRS and CDR2 is YFSETQ. CDR3 sequence (DNA): TGCGCCAGCAGCACACTGACAGGGGCGAAAGAGACCCAGTACTTC. Protein product: CASSTLTGAKETQYF.

This clonotype was seen ten or more times. Here the CDR3 reads CASSLVRWNEQFF. CDR3 nucleotide sequence: TGTGCCAGCAGCTTAGTACGGTGGAATGAGCAGTTCTTC. V usage is TRBV7-9 and J usage is TRBJ2-1; no clear D. This CDR3 is 13 amino acids long. Germline CDR1 is SEHNR and CDR2 is FQNEAQ (reference sequence). The germline V and J ends were trimmed by 1 base and 7 bases, with 8 bases remaining between them.

This clonotype was detected only a few times. The chain carries TRBV7-6 and TRBJ2-3; 14 positions match TRBD2. V shed 5 bases and J 3 bases; nucleotides not matched to a gene: 7. This CDR3 contains 17 residues. Germline CDR1 SGHVS, CDR2 FNYEAQ. CDR3 residues: CASSTRLAGGQTDTQYF. The CDR3 DNA follows: TGTGCCAGCAGCACCCGACTAGCGGGGGGGCAAACAGATACGCAGTATTTT.

This clonotype was seen many times. The chain employs TRBV7-8 and TRBJ2-7; 10 nucleotides align to TRBD1. Germline CDR1 and CDR2: SGHVS and FQNEAQ. Losses at the gene ends were 2 bases for V and 5 bases for J; bases not matched to a gene: 6. The CDR3 is 15 amino acids. The CDR3 sequence is CASSLPGQGINEQYF. The CDR3 DNA reads as TGTGCCAGCAGCTTACCGGGACAGGGGATCAACGAGCAGTACTTC.

In its sample, this clonotype was seen many times. V and J are TRBV11-2 and TRBJ1-6, with D perhaps matching TRBD1 (6 bases). Trimming shortened V by 5 bases and J by 9 bases, and 17 bases separated the two germline ends. The CDR3 contains 15 residues. The germline CDR1 and CDR2 sequences are SGHAT and FQNNGV. CDR3 sequence (DNA): TGTGCCAGCAGCCACCTTGGGGGGGGCGGTTCACCCCTCCACTTT. As protein: CASSHLGGGGSPLHF.

This clonotype came up many times. The V call is TRBV5-1, the J call TRBJ2-7; tentatively, D is TRBD1 (5 bases). V was cut by 4 bases and J by 0 bases, with 11 bases left in between. Germline CDR1 reads SGHRS; CDR2 reads YFSETQ. The CDR3 has 14 amino acids. The CDR3 region is CASSRQTSSYEQYF. The CDR3 DNA follows: TGCGCCAGCAGCCGACAGACCAGCTCCTACGAGCAGTACTTC.

This clonotype was counted ten times or more. The chain uses TRBV7-8 and TRBJ1-5, with 8 positions matching TRBD1. CDR3 length: 15 amino acids. The germline gives CDR1 SGHVS, CDR2 FQNEAQ. The V segment lost 4 bases and the J segment 4 bases; nucleotides outside the gene matches: 6. CDR3 nucleotides: TGTGCCAGCAGCTCATCAGGGGGCGTGAATCAGCCCCAGCATTTT. Amino acid sequence: CASSSSGGVNQPQHF.

This clonotype came up many times. This chain's CDR3 is CASSLLDRETQYF. For the CDR3, the DNA is TGTGCCAGCAGCTTATTGGACAGAGAGACCCAGTACTTC. J is TRBJ2-5 and V is TRBV7-2; D might be TRBD1 (6 bases). Germline V lookup: CDR1 SGHTA, CDR2 FQGNSA. There are 13 residues in the CDR3. The ends were cut back, 2 bases at V and 4 bases at J, with 8 bases in the middle.

At least ten counts were recorded for this clonotype. This chain joins TRBV7-8 and TRBJ2-5; 8 positions agree with TRBD1. The J segment lost 4 bases and the V segment lost 1 base, leaving 2 bases of the junction unmatched. Germline CDR1 reads SGHVS; CDR2 reads FQNEAQ. This CDR3 region has 14 residues. CDR3 nucleotide sequence: TGTGCCAGCAGCTTAGGGGGGACAGGAGAGACCCAGTACTTC. This codes for CASSLGGTGETQYF.

This clonotype was observed at least ten times. The chain links TRBV5-6 to TRBJ2-5, with 12 positions matching TRBD2. With 1 base clipped from V and 5 bases from J, the junction kept 6 bases outside the gene matches. Germline CDR1 reads SGHDT; CDR2 reads YYEEEE. The CDR3 runs to 16 residues. CDR3: CASSLSWLAGGETQYF. The CDR3 DNA sequence: TGTGCCAGCAGCTTGAGTTGGCTAGCGGGGGGGGAGACCCAGTACTTC. Full variable domain (remainder filled in from reference TRBV5-6 and TRBJ2-5): DAGVTQSPTHLIKTRGQQVTLRCSPKSGHDTVSWYQQALGQGPQFIFQYYEEEERQRGNFPDRFSGHQFPNYSSELNVNALLLGDSALYLCASSLSWLAGGETQYFGPGTRLLVL.

This clonotype was observed at least ten times. The genes are TRBV14 and TRBJ2-1, with a possible D match to TRBD1 (6 bases). Trimming took off 3 bases at V and 8 bases at J, with 26 bases between the two ends. Germline lookup yields CDR1 SGHDN and CDR2 FVKESK. This CDR3 comprises 18 residues. Here the CDR3 reads CASSHTLARARGMDEQFF. The CDR3 nucleotides read TGTGCCAGCAGCCACACTCTCGCGCGGGCCAGGGGTATGGATGAGCAGTTCTTC.

Ten or more counts support this clonotype. The chain couples TRBV3-1 to TRBJ1-5, with 9 bases lining up with TRBD1. Trimming cost V 1 base and J 3 bases; bases outside gene matches: 4. This CDR3 comprises 16 residues. CDR1 and CDR2 from the germline V gene are LGHDT and YNNKEL (reference sequence). The CDR3 DNA sequence: TGTGCCAGCAGCCAAGCGACAGGGGGACTCAATCAGCCCCAGCATTTT. Translation gives CASSQATGGLNQPQHF.

This clonotype came up many times. This chain uses TRBV12-3 or TRBV12-4 with TRBJ1-2; 8 nucleotides align to TRBD1. This CDR3 has 14 residues. V lost 5 bases, J lost 5 bases, and 7 bases stayed unmatched. The CDR3 loop is CASSTDRGGYGYTF. CDR3 nucleotide sequence: TGTGCCAGCAGTACTGACAGGGGTGGATATGGCTACACCTTC.

This clonotype was observed at least ten times. The chain combines TRBV5-1 with TRBJ1-1, with TRBD1 matching over 8 bases. The J segment lost 6 bases and the V segment lost 4 bases, leaving 8 bases of the junction unmatched. The CDR3 runs 14 residues. Looked up from germline, CDR1 is SGHRS and CDR2 is YFSETQ. The CDR3 DNA is TGCGCCAGCAGCCAACGACAGGGGATGGCTGAAGCTTTCTTT. Translation: CASSQRQGMAEAFF.

This clonotype was found many times. The rearrangement links TRBV5-1 to TRBJ2-3; 9 nucleotides agree with TRBD2. The CDR3 consists of 17 residues. The trim removed 2 bases at V and 1 base at J, leaving 8 bases unmatched. Germline CDR1 and CDR2: SGHRS and YFSETQ. The CDR3: CASSFRPAGGRTDTQYF. CDR3 coding DNA: TGCGCCAGCAGCTTCCGTCCAGCGGGGGGCCGCACAGATACGCAGTATTTT.

In its sample, this clonotype was seen many times. The rearrangement links TRBV3-1 to TRBJ1-1; 10 nucleotides line up with TRBD1. CDR1 and CDR2 (germline): LGHDT, YNNKEL (reference sequence). The CDR3 runs 16 residues. The V segment lost 5 bases and the J segment 1 base; nucleotides outside the gene matches: 7. The CDR3 nucleotides are TGTGCCAGCAGCGTTCGGGACAGGGGCCCGAACACTGAAGCTTTCTTT. This encodes CASSVRDRGPNTEAFF.